Presented here are 19 T cell receptor beta chains from one specimen sequenced in a study of CD8+ T cells in alopecia areata. cDNA reverse transcribed from extracted RNA served as the sequencing template. Sequencing was performed with immunoSEQ multiplex PCR; in TCRdb, only in-frame clones are kept and a portion is missing. The sample holds roughly 130,000 clones, 45% to 60% seen once. Sequencing used CD4+ T cells sorted from blood, obtained at week 0. These receptors were collected from a human donor with alopecia areata.

This chain connects TRBV5-1 to TRBJ1-1; D not resolved. The CDR3 is made up of 14 amino acids. Germline V CDR1 and CDR2: SGHRS, YFSETQ. The V and J ends lost 1 base and 0 bases respectively, with 7 bases between them. The CDR3 nucleotides are TGCGCCAGCAGCTTGCCCGGGGTGAACACTGAAGCTTTCTTT. Translation gives CASSLPGVNTEAFF.

The V gene is TRBV30, the J gene TRBJ1-2; D remains ambiguous. V lost 7 bases, J lost 8 bases, and 20 bases lay in between. This CDR3 has 13 amino acids. Germline CDR1 GTSNPN, CDR2 SVGIG (reference sequence). This CDR3 reads CAYTRGPGLGYTF. The CDR3 DNA is TGTGCCTACACCCGAGGCCCGGGTTTGGGCTACACCTTC.

V gene TRBV29-1 combines with J gene TRBJ2-3, with D uncertain. Germline V gene sequence: CDR1 SQVTM, CDR2 ANQGSEA. V was pared by 7 bases and J by 4 bases, with 12 bases between. The CDR3 totals 12 residues. CDR3 amino acids: CSAGYGSDTQYF. The CDR3 coding sequence is TGCAGCGCCGGATACGGGTCAGATACGCAGTATTTT.

The chain uses TRBV4-2 and TRBJ2-2; 15 bases map to TRBD2. CDR1 is LGHNA and CDR2 is YNFKEQ in the germline V gene. Trimming took 8 bases from V and 1 from J; bases not matched to a gene: 8. The CDR3 extends over 18 amino acids. The CDR3, as DNA: TGTGCCAGCGGAGGGACTAGCGGGGGGATACTGAACACCGGGGAGCTGTTTTTT. This codes for CASGGTSGGILNTGELFF.

V usage is TRBV25-1 and J usage is TRBJ1-2; maybe TRBD1 (6 bases). V lost 2 bases and J lost 10, with 20 bases in between. Germline CDR1 and CDR2: MGHDK and SYGVNS. This CDR3 is 15 amino acids long. The CDR3 nucleotides read TGTGCCAGCAGTGAAAATCTCGGAGGGGGGAATGACTACACCTTC. It yields the protein CASSENLGGGNDYTF.

This rearrangement joins TRBV11-2 to TRBJ1-5, with D possibly TRBD1 on 5 matching bases. The CDR3 sequence is 16 residues long. The V end lost 0 bases, the J end lost 3 bases, and 12 bases lay between the germline ends. CDR1 and CDR2 from the germline V gene are SGHAT and FQNNGV. This chain's CDR3 is CASSLEGTQVNQPQHF. In DNA form, the CDR3 reads TGTGCCAGCAGCTTAGAAGGGACCCAAGTCAATCAGCCCCAGCATTTT.

The chain couples TRBV2 to TRBJ2-3, with TRBD2 matching 9 bases. This CDR3 is 14 amino acids long. The germline gives CDR1 SNHLY, CDR2 FYNNEI. V lost 6 bases, J lost 6 bases, and 7 bases stayed unmatched. DNA of the CDR3: TGTGCCAGCAGACCGGGACTAGCTCAGGATACGCAGTATTTT. This sequence encodes CASRPGLAQDTQYF. The full variable domain, rest sourced from reference TRBV2 and TRBJ2-3, is EPEVTQTPSHQVTQMGQEVILRCVPISNHLYFYWYRQILGQKVEFLVSFYNNEISEKSEIFDDQFSVERPDGSNFTLKIRSTKLEDSAMYFCASRPGLAQDTQYFGPGTRLTVL.

J is TRBJ2-3 and V is TRBV5-1; 12 nucleotides agree with TRBD2. The germline V gene has CDR1 SGHRS and CDR2 YFSETQ. This CDR3 has 16 residues. V was clipped by 0 bases and J by 4 bases; unmatched bases: 3. The DNA of the CDR3 is TGCGCCAGCAGCTTGGGACTAGCGGGAGTAGCAGATACGCAGTATTTT. Its protein is CASSLGLAGVADTQYF.

This clone is a singleton in its sample. The V call is TRBV25-1, the J call TRBJ1-4, with a possible D match to TRBD1 (6 bases). This CDR3 comprises 15 residues. V lost 7 bases to trimming and J lost 6 bases, with 18 bases between them. CDR1 is MGHDK, CDR2 SYGVNS, per germline. The CDR3 DNA is TGTGCCAGCACCCAGGGGACGGGTTGGTATGAAAAACTGTTTTTT. Translation: CASTQGTGWYEKLFF. Filled out from reference TRBV25-1 and TRBJ1-4, the complete variable domain reads EADIYQTPRYLVIGTGKKITLECSQTMGHDKMYWYQQDPGMELHLIHYSYGVNSTEKGDLSSESTVSRIRTEHFPLTLESARPSHTSQYLCASTQGTGWYEKLFFGSGTQLSVL.

The chain recombines TRBV28 with TRBJ2-3, with 8 bases lining up with TRBD2. The CDR3 loop spans 15 amino acids. J gave up 4 bases and V 5 bases, and 8 bases lay outside the gene matches. CDR1 and CDR2 (germline): MDHEN, SYDVKM. The DNA of the CDR3 is TGTGCCAGCAGTCCCAGCGGGAGCTGGGCAGATACGCAGTATTTT. This sequence encodes CASSPSGSWADTQYF.

This rearrangement joins TRBV7-2 to TRBJ2-7; D assignment may be TRBD1 or TRBD2 (5 bases each). Germline CDR1 is SGHTA and CDR2 is FQGNSA. V shed 5 bases and J shed 3 bases, with 20 bases lying between them. This CDR3 region has 16 residues. The CDR3 bases are TGTGCCAGCAGCCCACCGGGTCGAGCGGACAACTACGAGCAGTACTTC. Its translation is CASSPPGRADNYEQYF.

This chain connects TRBV4-2 to TRBJ1-3; D gene uncertain. CDR1 is LGHNA, CDR2 YNFKEQ, per germline. Trimming removed 0 bases at V and 1 base at J, with 10 bases between. This CDR3 region has 16 residues. The CDR3 bases are TGTGCCAGCAGCCAAGATGTGGGCAGTTCTGGAAACACCATATATTTT. Protein product: CASSQDVGSSGNTIYF.

The chain carries TRBV7-9 and TRBJ2-2; possible D gene TRBD2, 7 bases. The V gene lost 4 bases and the J gene lost 0 bases, with 15 bases spanning the gap. This CDR3 has 17 amino acids. Germline CDR1 reads SEHNR; CDR2 reads FQNEAQ (reference sequence). The CDR3 DNA reads as TGTGCCAGCAGCTCCCTACGGGGGGCCGCGAACACCGGGGAGCTGTTTTTT. It is translated as CASSSLRGAANTGELFF.

This sequence joins TRBV6-1 and TRBJ1-2, with TRBD1 identical over 8 bases. The V gene end was trimmed by 4 bases and the J gene end by 5 bases; junction bases not matched to a gene: 6. Per germline, CDR1 MNHNS and CDR2 SASEGT. The CDR3 runs 14 residues. Written as DNA, the CDR3 is TGTGCCAGCAGTGCCCGGGACAGGTCATATGGCTACACCTTC. It yields the protein CASSARDRSYGYTF.

This clone was picked up a small number of times. The chain employs TRBV5-6 and TRBJ2-7; perhaps TRBD1 as D (5 bases). CDR3 length: 13 amino acids. V was cut by 4 bases and J by 7 bases, with 15 bases left in between. In germline, CDR1 is SGHDT, CDR2 YYEEEE. CDR3 region: CASSRTAGSEQYF. CDR3 sequence (DNA): TGTGCCAGCAGCCGGACGGCAGGGTCGGAGCAGTACTTC. Together with reference TRBV5-6 and TRBJ2-7, the CDR3 gives the full variable domain: DAGVTQSPTHLIKTRGQQVTLRCSPKSGHDTVSWYQQALGQGPQFIFQYYEEEERQRGNFPDRFSGHQFPNYSSELNVNALLLGDSALYLCASSRTAGSEQYFGPGTRLTVT.

This clone was recorded a few times. The rearrangement joins TRBV7-2 to TRBJ2-3, with no clear D. Trimming shortened V by 3 bases and J by 5 bases, and 6 bases separated the two germline ends. Looked up from germline, CDR1 is SGHTA and CDR2 is FQGNSA. The CDR3 runs to 12 residues. The CDR3 reads CASSFDEDTQYF. CDR3 bases: TGTGCCAGCAGCTTCGATGAAGATACGCAGTATTTT.

The chain recombines TRBV28 with TRBJ2-2; D gene uncertain. V was clipped by 6 bases and J by 2 bases, with 10 bases between them. Per germline, CDR1 MDHEN and CDR2 SYDVKM. The CDR3 sequence is 14 residues long. In DNA, the CDR3 is TGTGCCAGCAGCCGACAAACCAACACCGGGGAGCTGTTTTTT. It yields the protein CASSRQTNTGELFF.

Concerning this clone itself: This same CDR3 is encoded by further DNA sequences in the sample. This chain uses TRBV20-1 with TRBJ2-1; no clear D gene. Looked up from germline, CDR1 is DFQATT and CDR2 is SNEGSKA (reference sequence). The V end was cut by 3 bases, the J end by 4 bases, with 4 bases between. The CDR3 loop spans 11 amino acids. This CDR3 is CSASGYNEQFF. The CDR3 DNA reads TGCAGTGCTAGCGGGTACAATGAGCAGTTCTTC.

Worth noting for this clone: This CDR3 is also generated by other DNA sequences in the sample. This chain links TRBV9 with TRBJ2-3; weak D call: TRBD1 (6 bases). Germline-derived CDR1 and CDR2 are SGDLS and YYNGEE. The length of the CDR3 is 13 residues. V was pared by 0 bases and J by 4 bases, with 6 bases between. The CDR3 protein is CASSVGGPDTQYF. DNA of the CDR3: TGTGCCAGCAGCGTAGGGGGGCCAGATACGCAGTATTTT.